The entry below describes one T cell receptor (beta chain). Which antigen it targets is not known. Base qualities are not provided; no much larger clone lies one nucleotide away. The CDR3 runs 14 residues from the cysteine to the phenylalanine. Of the read, only the CDR3 DNA is kept; its 42 bases are in frame from base 1. V is shortened by 3 bases, J by 4 bases, and the region joining them spans 10 bases. Looking up the germline V gene (reference sequence) yields CDR1 MNHEY and CDR2 SMNVEV. These data are taken from a study of T cell changes during pregnancy in multiple sclerosis (dated 2019 in TCRdb). For the study in its entirety: The study looked at changes in the T cell repertoire across pregnancy in women with multiple sclerosis.

Receptors were amplified or captured by the immunoSEQ multiplex PCR assay. This immuneACCESS table, as held by TCRdb, lists in-frame sequences with V and J called but not all clones. Of the missing ones, under half trace to an unresolved V gene in checked studies; the others have no known cause. This sample gives fewer than 85,000 clones in total; roughly 90% of them show up just once. Clones ranked in the top ten supply about 2% of the sample. The TCR sequence derives from a female donor with multiple sclerosis, enrolled in a pregnancy study. Here the sequenced sample was peripheral blood, taken in the second trimester of pregnancy. The V gene is TRBV27 and the J gene is TRBJ1-5; TRBD1 is perhaps the D gene, given 5 matching bases. The nucleotides are TGTGCCAGCAGTTTCCTTTCAGGGAATCAGCCCCAGCATTTT. The encoded protein is CASSFLSGNQPQHF.